This TCR beta chain is from a study of shared clonotypes between healthy human individuals. Replicate PCRs for sorted subsets used 200 to 250 ng DNA; this equaled about 30,000 T cell genomes. Measured with immunoSEQ multiplex PCR; TCRdb has only the in-frame clones, and not every one. The sample holds approximately 500,000 clones, almost 97% seen once. Points from the study as a whole: A generally larger estimated richness was seen in naive subsets than in memory subsets.

For this clone: Its target is not known.

The J segment lost 9 bases and the V segment lost 4 bases, leaving 10 bases of the junction unmatched. CDR1 and CDR2 (germline): MNHNY, SVGAGI (reference sequence). The CDR3 extends over 16 amino acids. This sequence was found in a woman aged 30 to 39 in good health. Sequenced input: naive CD4+ T cells sorted from blood. As to subset: CD45RA+ positively selected. The chain uses TRBV6-6 and TRBJ2-7; TRBD2 matches at 15 bases. DNA of the CDR3: TGTGCCAGCAGTTCCCTGGGACTAGCGGGAGGAAGACTGCAGTACTTC. Protein product: CASSSLGLAGGRLQYF.